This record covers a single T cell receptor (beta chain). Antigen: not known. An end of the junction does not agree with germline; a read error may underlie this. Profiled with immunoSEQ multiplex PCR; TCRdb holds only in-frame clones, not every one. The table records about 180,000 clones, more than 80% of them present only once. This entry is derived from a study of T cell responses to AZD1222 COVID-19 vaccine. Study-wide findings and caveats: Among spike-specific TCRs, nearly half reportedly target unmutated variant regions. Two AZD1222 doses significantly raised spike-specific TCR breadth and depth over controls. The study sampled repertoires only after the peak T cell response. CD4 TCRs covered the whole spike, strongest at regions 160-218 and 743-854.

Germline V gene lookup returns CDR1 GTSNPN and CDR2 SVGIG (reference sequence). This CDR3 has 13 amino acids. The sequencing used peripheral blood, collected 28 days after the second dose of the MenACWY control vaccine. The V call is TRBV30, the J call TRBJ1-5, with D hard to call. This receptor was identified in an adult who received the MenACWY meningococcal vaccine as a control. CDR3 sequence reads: CAWRGGDYQPQHF. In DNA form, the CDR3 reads TGTGCCTGGAGGGGCGGGGATTATCAACCCCAGCATTTT.